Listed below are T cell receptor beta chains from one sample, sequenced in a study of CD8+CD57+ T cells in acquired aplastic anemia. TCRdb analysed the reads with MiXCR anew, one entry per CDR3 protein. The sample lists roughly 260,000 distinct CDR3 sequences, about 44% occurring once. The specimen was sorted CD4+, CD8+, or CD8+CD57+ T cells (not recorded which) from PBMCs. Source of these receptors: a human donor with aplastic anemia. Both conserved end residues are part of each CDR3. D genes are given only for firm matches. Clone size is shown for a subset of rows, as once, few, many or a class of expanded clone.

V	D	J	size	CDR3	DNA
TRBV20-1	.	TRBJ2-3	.	CSAVTSRGTDTRYF	TGCAGTGCTGTGACTAGTCGGGGCACAGATACGCGGTATTTT
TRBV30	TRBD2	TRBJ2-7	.	CAWSMAGDGEQYF	TGTGCCTGGAGTATGGCGGGGGACGGGGAGCAGTACTTC
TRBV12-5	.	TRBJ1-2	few	CASGLAGPSLYTF	TGTGCTAGTGGTTTGGCCGGGCCCTCCCTCTACACCTTC
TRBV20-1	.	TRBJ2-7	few	CSARGQTANIYEQYF	TGCAGTGCTAGGGGGCAGACAGCCAATATCTACGAGCAGTACTTC
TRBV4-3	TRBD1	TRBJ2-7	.	CASSQEAGTGFEQYF	TGCGCCAGCAGCCAAGAAGCAGGGACAGGGTTTGAGCAGTACTTC
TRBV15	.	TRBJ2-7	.	CATSRDRGSFDEQYF	TGTGCCACCAGCAGAGATCGAGGAAGCTTCGACGAGCAGTACTTC
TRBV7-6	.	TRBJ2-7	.	CASGGQTYEQYF	TGTGCCAGCGGCGGACAGACCTACGAGCAGTACTTC
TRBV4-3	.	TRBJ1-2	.	CASSQDRPSTHGYTF	TGCGCCAGCAGCCAAGACAGACCGTCTACCCATGGCTACACCTTC
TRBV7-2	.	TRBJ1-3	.	CASSDLEGNTIYF	TGTGCCAGCAGCGACTTGGAGGGAAACACCATATATTTT
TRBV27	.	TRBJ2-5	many	CASSSGETQYF	TGTGCCAGCAGTTCCGGAGAGACCCAGTACTTC
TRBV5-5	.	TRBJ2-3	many	CASSLRLLTDTQYF	TGTGCCAGCAGCTTGCGTCTTCTTACAGATACGCAGTATTTT
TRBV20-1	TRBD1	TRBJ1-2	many	CSARDRLFRDSRYGYTF	TGCAGTGCTAGAGATCGTTTGTTTCGGGACAGTAGATATGGCTACACCTTC
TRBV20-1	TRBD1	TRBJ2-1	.	CSARALGQDNEQFF	TGCAGTGCTAGAGCACTCGGACAGGACAATGAGCAGTTCTTC
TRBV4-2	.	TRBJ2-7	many	CASSQDPRDDMDHEQYF	TGTGCCAGCAGCCAAGATCCTAGGGATGATATGGACCACGAGCAGTACTTC
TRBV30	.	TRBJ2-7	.	CAWSTGDSYEQYF	TGTGCCTGGAGTACGGGCGACTCCTACGAGCAGTACTTC
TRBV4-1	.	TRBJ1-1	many	CASSQEIRVRNTEAFF	TGCGCCAGCAGCCAAGAGATTAGGGTGAGGAACACTGAAGCTTTCTTT
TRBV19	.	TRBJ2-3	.	CASSILSGDTQYF	TGTGCCAGTAGTATACTCAGCGGGGATACGCAGTATTTT
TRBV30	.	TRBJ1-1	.	CAWSVTPEAFF	TGTGCCTGGAGTGTAACCCCTGAAGCTTTCTTT
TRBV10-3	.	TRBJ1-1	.	CAISENRDLVTEAFF	TGTGCCATCAGTGAGAACCGGGACCTCGTGACTGAAGCTTTCTTT
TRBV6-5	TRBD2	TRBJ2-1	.	CASSYGTSGGNEQFF	TGTGCCAGCAGTTACGGGACTAGCGGGGGCAATGAGCAGTTCTTC
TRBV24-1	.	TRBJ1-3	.	CATSDGPGPGNTIYF	TGTGCCACCAGTGATGGACCGGGACCAGGAAACACCATATATTTT